The T cell receptor beta chain under discussion was sequenced for a study of shared clonotypes between healthy human individuals. For the study at large: Serving as donors were a couple of women and a few men, whose ages spanned 18 to 49.

Over several immunoSEQ plates, each subset's genomic DNA was distributed in even portions. The sequencing of unsorted PBMC DNA took place on ten immunoSEQ deep assay plates. Clones were read by immunoSEQ multiplex PCR, and TCRdb kept only the in-frame ones, dropping some. The table lists about 480,000 clones, over 75% of them singletons, with approximately 13% in the top ten. Free of recent acute infections or vaccinations, the donors were healthy HIV-negative adults. V was pared by 6 bases and J by 1 base, with 12 bases between. There are 14 residues in the CDR3. Germline V gives CDR1 KGHSH, CDR2 LQKENI.

Material: PBMCs. V usage is TRBV18 and J usage is TRBJ1-1, with a possible D match to TRBD1 (6 bases). This receptor was taken from a woman aged 40-49 years in good health. Some clones in this sample may be carry-over from other donors' samples. Here the CDR3 reads CASSPGQSNTEAFF. The DNA of the CDR3 is TGTGCCAGCTCCCCCGGACAGTCGAACACTGAAGCTTTCTTT. The variable domain in full, completed from reference TRBV18 and TRBJ1-1, reads NAGVMQNPRHLVRRRGQEARLRCSPMKGHSHVYWYRQLPEEGLKFMVYLQKENIIDESGMPKERFSAEFPKEGPSILRIQQVVRGDSAAYFCASSPGQSNTEAFFGQGTRLTVV.